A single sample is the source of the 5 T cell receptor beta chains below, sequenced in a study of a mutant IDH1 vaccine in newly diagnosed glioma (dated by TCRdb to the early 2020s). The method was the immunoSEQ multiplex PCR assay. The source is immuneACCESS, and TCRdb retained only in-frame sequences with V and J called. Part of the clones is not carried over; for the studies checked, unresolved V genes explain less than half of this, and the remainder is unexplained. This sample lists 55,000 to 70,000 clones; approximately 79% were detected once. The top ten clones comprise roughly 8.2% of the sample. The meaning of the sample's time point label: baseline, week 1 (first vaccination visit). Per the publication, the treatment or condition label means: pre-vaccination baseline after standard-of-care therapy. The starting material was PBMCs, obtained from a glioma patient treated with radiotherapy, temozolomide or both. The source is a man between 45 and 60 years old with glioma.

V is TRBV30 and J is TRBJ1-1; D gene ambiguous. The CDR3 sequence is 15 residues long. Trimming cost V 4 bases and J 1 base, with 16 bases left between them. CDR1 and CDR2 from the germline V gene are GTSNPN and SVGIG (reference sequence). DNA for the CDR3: TGTGCCTGGATTCCGGTGGTGGGAAAGAACACTGAAGCTTTCTTT. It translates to CAWIPVVGKNTEAFF.

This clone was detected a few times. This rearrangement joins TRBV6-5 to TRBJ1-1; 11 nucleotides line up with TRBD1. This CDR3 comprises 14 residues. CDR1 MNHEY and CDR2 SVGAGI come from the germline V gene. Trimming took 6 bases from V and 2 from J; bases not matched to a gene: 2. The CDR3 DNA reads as TGTGCCAGCAGGGGGACAGGGGGTAACACTGAAGCTTTCTTT. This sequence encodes CASRGTGGNTEAFF.

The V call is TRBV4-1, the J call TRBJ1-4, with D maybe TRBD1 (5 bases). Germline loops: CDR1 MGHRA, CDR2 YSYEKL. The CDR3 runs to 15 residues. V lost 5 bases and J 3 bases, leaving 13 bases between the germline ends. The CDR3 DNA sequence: TGCGCCAGCAGCGGTATCAGGGAATCTAATGAAAAACTGTTTTTT. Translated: CASSGIRESNEKLFF.

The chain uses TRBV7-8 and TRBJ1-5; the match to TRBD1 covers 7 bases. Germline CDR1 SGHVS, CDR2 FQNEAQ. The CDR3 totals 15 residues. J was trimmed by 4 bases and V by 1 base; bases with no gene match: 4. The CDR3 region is CASSLGQGSNQPQHF. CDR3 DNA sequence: TGTGCCAGCAGCTTAGGACAGGGTTCGAATCAGCCCCAGCATTTT.

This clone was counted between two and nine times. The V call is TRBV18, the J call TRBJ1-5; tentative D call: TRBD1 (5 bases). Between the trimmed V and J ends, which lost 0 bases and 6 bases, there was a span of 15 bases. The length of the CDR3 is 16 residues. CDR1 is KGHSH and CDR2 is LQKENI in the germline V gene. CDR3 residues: CASSPPPGTVGQPQHF. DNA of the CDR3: TGTGCCAGCTCACCACCTCCAGGGACCGTCGGTCAGCCCCAGCATTTT.